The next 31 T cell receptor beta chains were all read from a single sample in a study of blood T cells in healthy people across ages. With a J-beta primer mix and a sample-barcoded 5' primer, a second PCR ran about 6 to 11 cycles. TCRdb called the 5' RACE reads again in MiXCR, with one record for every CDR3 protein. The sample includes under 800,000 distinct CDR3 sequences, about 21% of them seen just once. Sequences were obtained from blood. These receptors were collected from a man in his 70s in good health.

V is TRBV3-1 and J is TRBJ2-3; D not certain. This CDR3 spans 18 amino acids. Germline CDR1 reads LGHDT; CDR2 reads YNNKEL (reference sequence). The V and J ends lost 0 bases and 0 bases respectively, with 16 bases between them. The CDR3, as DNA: TGTGCCAGCAGCCAAGAGTGGAGACACGGGTTTAGCACAGATACGCAGTATTTT. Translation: CASSQEWRHGFSTDTQYF.

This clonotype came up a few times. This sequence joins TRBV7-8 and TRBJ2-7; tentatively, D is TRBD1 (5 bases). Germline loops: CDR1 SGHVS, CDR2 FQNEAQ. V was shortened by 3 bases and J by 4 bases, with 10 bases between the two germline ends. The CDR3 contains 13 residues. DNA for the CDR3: TGTGCCAGCAGCTTTAGGGGTAGTTACGAGCAGTACTTC. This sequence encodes CASSFRGSYEQYF.

The CDR3 region is CSAIGTSGKGDTQYF. The CDR3, as DNA: TGCAGTGCTATCGGGACTAGCGGGAAAGGTGATACGCAGTATTTT. The rearrangement links TRBV20-1 to TRBJ2-3; TRBD2 matches at 13 bases. The germline V gene encodes CDR1 DFQATT and CDR2 SNEGSKA (reference sequence). V lost 4 bases and J lost 6; bases outside the gene matches: 7. The CDR3 is 15 amino acids.

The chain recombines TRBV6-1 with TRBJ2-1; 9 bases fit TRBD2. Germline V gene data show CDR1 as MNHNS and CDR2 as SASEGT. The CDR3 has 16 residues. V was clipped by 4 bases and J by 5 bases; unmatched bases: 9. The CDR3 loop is CASSGFSGSNNNEQFF. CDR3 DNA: TGTGCCAGCAGTGGTTTTAGCGGGAGTAACAACAATGAGCAGTTCTTC.

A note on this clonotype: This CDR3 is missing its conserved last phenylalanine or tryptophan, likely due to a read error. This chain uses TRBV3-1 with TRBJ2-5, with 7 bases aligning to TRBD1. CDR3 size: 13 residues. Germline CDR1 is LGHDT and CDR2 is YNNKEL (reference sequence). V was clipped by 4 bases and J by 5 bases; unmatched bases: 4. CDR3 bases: TGTGCCAGCAGCCCCGACAGGGCGGAGACCCAGTACTCC. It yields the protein CASSPDRAETQYS.

As DNA, the CDR3 is TGTGCCAGCTCAGCGACTAGCGGGAGTGGTACCGGGGAGCTGTTTTTT. It is translated as CASSATSGSGTGELFF. This chain uses TRBV18 with TRBJ2-2, with 12 bases fitting TRBD2. This CDR3 spans 16 amino acids. After removal of 5 bases from V and 5 bases from J, the junction contained 6 bases not matched to a gene. Per germline, CDR1 KGHSH and CDR2 LQKENI.

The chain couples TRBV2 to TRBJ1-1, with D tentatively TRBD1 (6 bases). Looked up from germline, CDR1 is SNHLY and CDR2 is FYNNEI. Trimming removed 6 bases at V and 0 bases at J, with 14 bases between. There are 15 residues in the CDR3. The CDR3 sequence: CASRDGQTLNTEAFF. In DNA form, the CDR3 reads TGTGCCAGCAGGGACGGACAGACACTGAACACTGAAGCTTTCTTT.

Written as DNA, the CDR3 is TGTGCCACCAGCAGACCGGGACTAGCGCAAGAGACCCAGTACTTC. This sequence encodes CATSRPGLAQETQYF. This chain connects TRBV15 to TRBJ2-5, with TRBD2 matching over 10 bases. Germline V lookup: CDR1 LNHNV, CDR2 YYDKDF (reference sequence). V dropped 2 bases and J dropped 2; count of bases not matched to a gene: 2. The CDR3 totals 15 residues.

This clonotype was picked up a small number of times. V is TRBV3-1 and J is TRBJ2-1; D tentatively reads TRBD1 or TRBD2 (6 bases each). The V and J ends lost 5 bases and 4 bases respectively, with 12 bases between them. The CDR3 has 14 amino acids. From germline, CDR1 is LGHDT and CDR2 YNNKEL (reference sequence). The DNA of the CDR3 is TGTGCCAGCAGCGCAGGGGACTTTTACAATGAGCAGTTCTTC. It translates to CASSAGDFYNEQFF.

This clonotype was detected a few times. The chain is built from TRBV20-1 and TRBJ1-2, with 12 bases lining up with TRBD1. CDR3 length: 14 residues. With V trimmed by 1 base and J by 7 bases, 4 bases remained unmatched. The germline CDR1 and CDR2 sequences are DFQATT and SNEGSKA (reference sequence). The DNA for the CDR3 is TGCAGTGCTAGAGGGGGACAGGGGGCAGGTGGCTACACCTTC. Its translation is CSARGGQGAGGYTF.

The CDR3 sequence is CASSLALTETDTQYF. In DNA, the CDR3 is TGTGCCAGCAGCTTAGCGCTAACGGAGACAGATACGCAGTATTTT. The V gene is TRBV7-2, the J gene TRBJ2-3; no firm D call. Trimming took 0 bases from V and 3 from J, leaving 10 bases between them. This CDR3 region has 15 residues. From germline, CDR1 is SGHTA and CDR2 FQGNSA.

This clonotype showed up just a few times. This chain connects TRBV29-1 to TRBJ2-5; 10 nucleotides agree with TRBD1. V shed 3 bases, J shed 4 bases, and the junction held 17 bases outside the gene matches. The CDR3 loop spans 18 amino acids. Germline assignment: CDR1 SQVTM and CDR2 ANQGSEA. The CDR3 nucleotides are TGCAGCGTTGACGGGCTTAGTGCCGGGACAGGGGTTCGAGAGACCCAGTACTTC. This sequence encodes CSVDGLSAGTGVRETQYF.

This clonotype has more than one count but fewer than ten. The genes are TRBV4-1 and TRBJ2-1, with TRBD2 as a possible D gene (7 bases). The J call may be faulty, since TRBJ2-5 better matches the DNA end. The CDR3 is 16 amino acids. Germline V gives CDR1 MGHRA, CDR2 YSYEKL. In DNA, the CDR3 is TGCGCCAGCAGCCAAGTAGGGGGGAGGGCCTTAGAGACCCAGTACTTC. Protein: CASSQVGGRALETQYF.

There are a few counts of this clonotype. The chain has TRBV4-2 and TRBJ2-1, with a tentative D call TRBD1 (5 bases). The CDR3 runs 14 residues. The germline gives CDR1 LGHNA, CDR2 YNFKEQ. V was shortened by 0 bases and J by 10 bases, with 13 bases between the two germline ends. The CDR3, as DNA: TGTGCCAGCAGCCAAGATCAGGGAACCGTGGAGCAGTTCTTC. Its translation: CASSQDQGTVEQFF.

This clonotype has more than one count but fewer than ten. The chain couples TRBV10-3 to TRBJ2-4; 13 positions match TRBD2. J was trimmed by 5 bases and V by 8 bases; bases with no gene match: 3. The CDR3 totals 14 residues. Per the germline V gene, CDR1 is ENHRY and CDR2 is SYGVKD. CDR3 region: CAIPGTSGENIQYF. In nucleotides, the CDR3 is TGTGCCATCCCTGGGACTAGCGGGGAAAACATTCAGTACTTC.

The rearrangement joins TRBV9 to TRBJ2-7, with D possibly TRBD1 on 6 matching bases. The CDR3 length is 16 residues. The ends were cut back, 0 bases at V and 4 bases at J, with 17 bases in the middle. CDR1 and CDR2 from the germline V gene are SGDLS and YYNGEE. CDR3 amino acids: CASSVGTAPGQYEQYF. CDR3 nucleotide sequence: TGTGCCAGCAGCGTAGGCACAGCTCCGGGACAATACGAGCAGTACTTC.

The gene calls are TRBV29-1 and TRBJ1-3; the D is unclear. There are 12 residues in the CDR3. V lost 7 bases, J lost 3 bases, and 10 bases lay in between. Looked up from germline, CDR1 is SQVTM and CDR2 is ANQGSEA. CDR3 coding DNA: TGCAGCGCTCGGACGGGTGGAAACACCATATATTTT. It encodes CSARTGGNTIYF.

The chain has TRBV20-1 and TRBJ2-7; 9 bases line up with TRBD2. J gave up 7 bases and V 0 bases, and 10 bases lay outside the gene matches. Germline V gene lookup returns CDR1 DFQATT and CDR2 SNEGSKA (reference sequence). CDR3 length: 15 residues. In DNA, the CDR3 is TGCAGTGCTAGAGATGAGGCTAGCGGGACTGAAGAGCAGTACTTC. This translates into CSARDEASGTEEQYF.

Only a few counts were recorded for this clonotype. DNA for the CDR3: TGTGCCAGCAGTTTGGCGCTAGCGGTAACCGGGGAGCTGTTTTTT. Translation gives CASSLALAVTGELFF. V is TRBV12-3 or TRBV12-4 and J is TRBJ2-2; 7 bases match TRBD2. V was pared by 3 bases and J by 5 bases, with 6 bases of the junction left unmatched. The CDR3 is 15 residues long.

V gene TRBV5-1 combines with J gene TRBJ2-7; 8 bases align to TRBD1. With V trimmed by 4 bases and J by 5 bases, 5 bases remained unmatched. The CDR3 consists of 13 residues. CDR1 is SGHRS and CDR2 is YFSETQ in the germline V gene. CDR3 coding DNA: TGCGCCAGCAGCACGGACAGGGTCGACGAGCAGTACTTC. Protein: CASSTDRVDEQYF.

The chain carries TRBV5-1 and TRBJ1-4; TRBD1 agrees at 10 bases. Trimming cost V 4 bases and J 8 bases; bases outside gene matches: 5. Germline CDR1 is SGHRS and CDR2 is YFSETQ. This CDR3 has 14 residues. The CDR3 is CASSTTGGLEKLFF. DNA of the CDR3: TGCGCCAGCAGCACGACAGGGGGCCTGGAAAAACTGTTTTTT.

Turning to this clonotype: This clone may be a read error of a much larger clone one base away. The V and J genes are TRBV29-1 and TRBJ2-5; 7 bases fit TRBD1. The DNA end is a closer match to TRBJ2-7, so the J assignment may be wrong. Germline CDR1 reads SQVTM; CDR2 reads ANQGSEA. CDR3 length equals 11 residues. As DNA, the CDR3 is TGCAACGCTTCGACAGGGAACGAGCAGTACTTC. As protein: CNASTGNEQYF.

CDR3 sequence reads: CASSLLGASGSYEQYF. The DNA for the CDR3 is TGTGCCAGCAGCTTGCTCGGCGCTAGCGGGAGCTACGAGCAGTACTTC. The J gene is TRBJ2-7, the V gene TRBV5-6; TRBD2 matches 10 bases. The germline gives CDR1 SGHDT, CDR2 YYEEEE. Germline trimming cut 1 base from V and 3 bases from J; bases unmatched to any gene: 7. The length of the CDR3 is 16 residues.

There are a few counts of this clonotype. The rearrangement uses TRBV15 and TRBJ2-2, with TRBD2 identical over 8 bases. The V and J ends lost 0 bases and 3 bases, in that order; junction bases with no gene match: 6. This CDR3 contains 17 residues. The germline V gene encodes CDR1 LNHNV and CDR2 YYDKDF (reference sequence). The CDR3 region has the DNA TGTGCCACCAGCAGAGATGGGGGGACTAGTCACACCGGGGAGCTGTTTTTT. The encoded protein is CATSRDGGTSHTGELFF.

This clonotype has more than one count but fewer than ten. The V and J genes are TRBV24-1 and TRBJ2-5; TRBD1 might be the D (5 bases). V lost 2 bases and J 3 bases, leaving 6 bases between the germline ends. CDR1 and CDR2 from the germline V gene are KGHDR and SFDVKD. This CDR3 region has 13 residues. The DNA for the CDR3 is TGTGCCACCAGTGATTCAGGGAAAGAGACCCAGTACTTC. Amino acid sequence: CATSDSGKETQYF.

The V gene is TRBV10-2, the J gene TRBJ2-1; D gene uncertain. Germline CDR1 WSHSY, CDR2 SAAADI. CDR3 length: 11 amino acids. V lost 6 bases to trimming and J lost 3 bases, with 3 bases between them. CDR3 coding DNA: TGCGCCAGCAGGGACTACAATGAGCAGTTCTTC. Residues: CASRDYNEQFF.

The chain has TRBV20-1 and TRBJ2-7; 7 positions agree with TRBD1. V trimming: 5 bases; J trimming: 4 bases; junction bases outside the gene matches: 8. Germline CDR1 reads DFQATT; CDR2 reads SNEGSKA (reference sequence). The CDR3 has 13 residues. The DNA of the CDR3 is TGCAGTGCTCTGGGACAGTCGGCATACGAGCAGTACTTC. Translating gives CSALGQSAYEQYF.

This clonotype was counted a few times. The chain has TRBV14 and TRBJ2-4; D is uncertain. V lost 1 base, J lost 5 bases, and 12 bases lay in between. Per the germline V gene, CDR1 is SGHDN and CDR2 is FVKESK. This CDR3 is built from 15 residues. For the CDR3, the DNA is TGTGCCAGCAGCCAAGTAGGCCTACCCCAAAACATTCAGTACTTC. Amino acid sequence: CASSQVGLPQNIQYF.

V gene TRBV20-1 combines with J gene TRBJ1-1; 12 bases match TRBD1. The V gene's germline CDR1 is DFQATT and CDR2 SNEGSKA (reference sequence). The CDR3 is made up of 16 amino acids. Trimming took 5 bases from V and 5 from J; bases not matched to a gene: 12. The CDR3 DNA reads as TGCAGTGCTCGATCCGGGACAGGGGGCTTGGGGACTGAAGCTTTCTTT. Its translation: CSARSGTGGLGTEAFF.

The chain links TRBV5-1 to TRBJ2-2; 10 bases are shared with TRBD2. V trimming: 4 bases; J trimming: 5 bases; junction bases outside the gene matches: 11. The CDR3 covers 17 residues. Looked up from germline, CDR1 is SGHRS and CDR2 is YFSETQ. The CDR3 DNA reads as TGCGCCAGCAGCCCTTGGCTAGCGGGAGTTGGAACCGGGGAGCTGTTTTTT. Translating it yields CASSPWLAGVGTGELFF.

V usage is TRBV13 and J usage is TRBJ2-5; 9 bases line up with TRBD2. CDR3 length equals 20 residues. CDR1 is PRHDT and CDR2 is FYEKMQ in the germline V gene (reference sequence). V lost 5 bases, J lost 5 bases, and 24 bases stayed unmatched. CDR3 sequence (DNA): TGTGCCAGCAGCCTTCGCCCAAAAACCCCAGCGGGAGGAGGGATGGAGACCCAGTACTTC. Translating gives CASSLRPKTPAGGGMETQYF.